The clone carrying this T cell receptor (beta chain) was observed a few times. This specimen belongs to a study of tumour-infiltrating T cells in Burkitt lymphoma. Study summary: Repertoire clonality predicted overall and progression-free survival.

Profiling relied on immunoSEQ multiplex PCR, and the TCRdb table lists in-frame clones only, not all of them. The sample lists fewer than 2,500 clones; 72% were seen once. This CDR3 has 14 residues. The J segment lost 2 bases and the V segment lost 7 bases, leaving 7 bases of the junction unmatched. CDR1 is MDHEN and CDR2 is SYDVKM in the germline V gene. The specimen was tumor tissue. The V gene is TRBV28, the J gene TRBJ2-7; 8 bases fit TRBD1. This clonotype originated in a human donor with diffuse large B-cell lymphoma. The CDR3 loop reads CASTLRGLTYEQYF. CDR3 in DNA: TGTGCCAGCACCCTCAGGGGGCTCACCTACGAGCAGTACTTC.